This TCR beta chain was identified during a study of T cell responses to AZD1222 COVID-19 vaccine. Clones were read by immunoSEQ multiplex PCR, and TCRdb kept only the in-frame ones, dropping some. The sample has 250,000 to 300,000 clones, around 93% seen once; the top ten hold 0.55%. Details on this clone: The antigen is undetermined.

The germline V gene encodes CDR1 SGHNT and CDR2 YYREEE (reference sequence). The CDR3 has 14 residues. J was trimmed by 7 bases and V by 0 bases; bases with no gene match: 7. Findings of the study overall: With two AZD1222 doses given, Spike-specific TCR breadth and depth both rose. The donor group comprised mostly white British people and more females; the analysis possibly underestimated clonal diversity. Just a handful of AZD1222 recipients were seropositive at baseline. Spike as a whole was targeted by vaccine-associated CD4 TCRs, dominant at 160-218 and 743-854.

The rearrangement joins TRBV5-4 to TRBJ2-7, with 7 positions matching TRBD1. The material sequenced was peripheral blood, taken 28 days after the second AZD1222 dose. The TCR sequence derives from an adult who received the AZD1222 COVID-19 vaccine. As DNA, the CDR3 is TGTGCCAGCAGCTTGGCGACAGGGTCTTTAGAGCAGTACTTC. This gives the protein CASSLATGSLEQYF.